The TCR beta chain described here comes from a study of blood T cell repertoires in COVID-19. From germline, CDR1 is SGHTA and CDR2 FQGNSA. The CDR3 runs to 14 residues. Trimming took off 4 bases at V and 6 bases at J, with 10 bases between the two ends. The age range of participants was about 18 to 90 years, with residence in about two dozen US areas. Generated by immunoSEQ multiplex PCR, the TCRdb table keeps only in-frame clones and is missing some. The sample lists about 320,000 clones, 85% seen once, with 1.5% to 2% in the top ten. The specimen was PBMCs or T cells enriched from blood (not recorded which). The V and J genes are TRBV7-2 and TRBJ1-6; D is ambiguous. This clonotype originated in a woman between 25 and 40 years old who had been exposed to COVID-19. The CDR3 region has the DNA TGTGCCAGCAGCTCTTACTTAATTAATTCACCCCTCCACTTT. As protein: CASSSYLINSPLHF.